The 5 T cell receptor beta chains below all came from one sample that was sequenced in a study of T-cell reconstitution after alpha-beta-depleted transplantation in children (dated by TCRdb to the mid-2010s). Library preparation was by PCR. Reads for this sample came from an Illumina HiSeq 2500. Molecular barcoding was employed in the preparation of TCR libraries, with unique molecular identifiers being used to normalize TCRbeta repertoire quantification. The public reads were run again by TCRdb, first through fastp at Q25 and then through MiXCR, and only productive beta chains were kept. Rows are combined by CDR3 protein, so each entry shows the most common genes and DNA. Here the sample has around 700,000 distinct CDR3 sequences; under 15% occur a single time. Jointly, the top ten make up roughly 0.84% of the sample. The treatment or condition label on this specimen signifies: allogeneic hematopoietic cell transplantation with graft depleted of TCRalphabeta T cells and CD19 B cells.

The sample in question was PBMCs, obtained before TCRalphabeta/CD19-depleted stem cell transplant. The source of these receptors is a girl aged 2 to 10 with congenital amegakaryocytic thrombocytopenia, due to receive a stem cell transplant.

V usage is TRBV15 and J usage is TRBJ2-5, with D tentatively TRBD1 or TRBD2 (5 bases each). Trimming removed 2 bases at V and 2 bases at J, with 9 bases between. Germline V CDR1 and CDR2: LNHNV, YYDKDF (reference sequence). This CDR3 is 14 amino acids long. Here the CDR3 DNA reads TGTGCCACCAGCAGAAACGAGGGGCAAGAGACCCAGTACTTC. Amino acids: CATSRNEGQETQYF.

This clonotype was counted at least ten times. The rearrangement joins TRBV5-6 to TRBJ1-2, with 7 positions matching TRBD1. Germline-derived CDR1 and CDR2 are SGHDT and YYEEEE. J gave up 5 bases and V 4 bases, and 8 bases lay outside the gene matches. The CDR3 length is 14 residues. CDR3 DNA sequence: TGTGCCAGCAGCCCCCTTGACAGGGTTTATGGCTACACCTTC. Translated, it gives CASSPLDRVYGYTF.

The rearrangement uses TRBV6-2 or TRBV6-3 and TRBJ2-3; 14 bases agree with TRBD2. The germline gives CDR1 MNHEY, CDR2 SVGEGT. The CDR3 is 21 amino acids. The ends lost 0 bases at V and 3 bases at J; junction bases unmatched: 14. CDR3: CASSYSRTNGLAGGGTDTQYF. DNA of the CDR3: TGTGCCAGCAGTTACTCGAGAACAAACGGACTAGCGGGAGGTGGGACAGATACGCAGTATTTT.

This clonotype has ten or more counts. This rearrangement joins TRBV5-1 to TRBJ2-6; D remains unclear. V was cut by 2 bases and J by 2 bases, with 8 bases left in between. Germline V gene data show CDR1 as SGHRS and CDR2 as YFSETQ. This CDR3 is 15 amino acids long. This chain's CDR3 is CASSFKLTGANVLTF. For the CDR3, the DNA is TGCGCCAGCAGCTTCAAGCTCACTGGGGCCAACGTCCTGACTTTC.

This clonotype occurred a few times. The chain couples TRBV6-1 to TRBJ2-5; 10 positions match TRBD2. V shed 0 bases, J shed 10 bases, and the junction held 8 bases outside the gene matches. This CDR3 comprises 15 residues. Germline CDR1 is MNHNS and CDR2 is SASEGT. CDR3 bases: TGTGCCAGCAGTGAAGCCATAGCGGGAGGTATGGTCCAGTACTTC. Its protein is CASSEAIAGGMVQYF.